Below are 30 T cell receptor beta chains sequenced from a single sample in a study of cytomegalovirus exposure and HLA in healthy donors. The method was immunoSEQ multiplex PCR; TCRdb's version includes in-frame clones alone and lacks a portion of them. The repertoire holds about 160,000 clones, with 91% as singletons. Sequencing input: PBMCs. Receptors were obtained from a woman aged 18-35 years in good health and CMV-seropositive.

This rearrangement joins TRBV30 to TRBJ2-2, with 7 bases aligning to TRBD2. In germline, CDR1 is GTSNPN, CDR2 SVGIG (reference sequence). The CDR3 is 15 residues long. V dropped 2 bases and J dropped 2; count of bases not matched to a gene: 5. CDR3 amino acids: CAWSRTRVNTGELFF. The CDR3, as DNA: TGTGCCTGGAGTCGGACTAGAGTAAACACCGGGGAGCTGTTTTTT. The whole variable domain, filled in from reference TRBV30 and TRBJ2-2, reads SQTIHQWPATLVQPVGSPLSLECTVEGTSNPNLYWYRQAAGRGLQLLFYSVGIGQISSEVPQNLSASRPQDRQFILSSKKLLLSDSGFYLCAWSRTRVNTGELFFGEGSRLTVL.

This chain connects TRBV18 to TRBJ2-2, with D possibly TRBD1 on 5 matching bases. The ends were cut back, 0 bases at V and 4 bases at J, with 12 bases in the middle. The CDR3 runs 16 residues. The V gene's germline CDR1 is KGHSH and CDR2 LQKENI. The chain's CDR3 is CASSPPPGASTGELFF. CDR3 coding DNA: TGTGCCAGCTCACCACCCCCTGGGGCGAGCACCGGGGAGCTGTTTTTT.

The chain combines TRBV2 with TRBJ1-6; D call uncertain. The ends were cut back, 7 bases at V and 0 bases at J, with 19 bases in the middle. Germline V gene sequence: CDR1 SNHLY, CDR2 FYNNEI. The CDR3 runs to 18 residues. CDR3 in amino acids: CASNPSEGGRSYNSPLHF. CDR3 in DNA: TGTGCCAGCAATCCCTCCGAAGGCGGTCGCTCCTATAATTCACCCCTCCACTTT.

V is TRBV5-6 and J is TRBJ2-7; 8 bases fit TRBD1. The CDR3 covers 14 residues. The trim removed 6 bases at V and 6 bases at J, leaving 11 bases unmatched. Germline V gives CDR1 SGHDT, CDR2 YYEEEE. The CDR3 DNA reads TGTGCCAGCAACCCTTGGACAGGGATCCTCGAGCAGTACTTC. As protein: CASNPWTGILEQYF.

A note on this clone: The junction departs from the called germline gene at one end, perhaps through a read error. The rearrangement links TRBV19 to TRBJ1-5; the match to TRBD1 covers 8 bases. The V gene's germline CDR1 is LNHDA and CDR2 SQIVND (reference sequence). The CDR3 is 14 residues long. The CDR3: CASSAGTGKQPQHF. CDR3 coding DNA: TGTGCCAGTAGTGCCGGGACAGGCAAACAGCCCCAGCATTTT.

This chain joins TRBV28 and TRBJ1-1; 9 bases are a match to TRBD1. After removal of 6 bases from V and 6 bases from J, the junction contained 8 bases not matched to a gene. Germline CDR1 reads MDHEN; CDR2 reads SYDVKM. The CDR3 consists of 14 residues. The CDR3 DNA reads TGTGCCAGCAGCAAACAGGGGGCGAAGGCTGAAGCTTTCTTT. Residues: CASSKQGAKAEAFF.

This chain uses TRBV5-1 with TRBJ2-7; tentatively, D is TRBD2 (5 bases). V gave up 3 bases and J gave up 1 base, with 14 bases separating them. The CDR3 sequence is 15 residues long. Germline lookup yields CDR1 SGHRS and CDR2 YFSETQ. The CDR3 loop reads CASSSRTGNSYEQYF. Here the CDR3 DNA reads TGCGCCAGCAGCTCGCGGACCGGGAATTCCTACGAGCAGTACTTC.

About this clone itself: Other nucleotide sequences in the sample specify the same CDR3. The V and J genes are TRBV27 and TRBJ1-5; D possibly corresponds to TRBD1 (5 bases). The V end lost 2 bases, the J end lost 0 bases, and 5 bases lay between the germline ends. The CDR3 is made up of 14 amino acids. Germline CDR1 and CDR2: MNHEY and SMNVEV (reference sequence). Here the CDR3 DNA reads TGTGCCAGCAGTTTAACAGGTAGCAATCAGCCCCAGCATTTT. This sequence encodes CASSLTGSNQPQHF.

This chain joins TRBV11-3 and TRBJ1-1, with D unclear. This CDR3 region has 12 residues. Germline CDR1 SGHNT, CDR2 YENEEA. V dropped 1 base and J dropped 9 bases, with 9 bases sitting between them. CDR3 loop: CASSLGGGKAFF. The CDR3 bases are TGTGCCAGCAGCTTAGGAGGAGGTAAAGCTTTCTTT.

The chain links TRBV18 to TRBJ1-2, with D possibly TRBD1 on 5 matching bases. This CDR3 spans 19 amino acids. CDR1 is KGHSH, CDR2 LQKENI, per germline. Between the trimmed V and J ends, which lost 3 bases and 2 bases, there was a span of 25 bases. CDR3 in amino acids: CASSPLRTSPINENYGYTF. The DNA of the CDR3 is TGTGCCAGCTCACCGTTGCGGACAAGCCCTATTAATGAAAACTATGGCTACACCTTC.

The chain employs TRBV6-1 and TRBJ2-2, with D possibly matching TRBD2 (5 bases). CDR1 MNHNS and CDR2 SASEGT come from the germline V gene. Trimming cost V 1 base and J 5 bases, with 5 bases left between them. The CDR3 has 13 residues. In DNA, the CDR3 is TGTGCCAGCAGTGAAGGGAGGACCGGGGAGCTGTTTTTT. It specifies CASSEGRTGELFF.

The rearrangement joins TRBV4-2 to TRBJ2-7; 11 bases map to TRBD2. Germline CDR1 reads LGHNA; CDR2 reads YNFKEQ. This CDR3 region has 16 residues. V lost 0 bases and J lost 7; bases outside the gene matches: 8. As DNA, the CDR3 is TGTGCCAGCAGCCAAGAGGTTCTAGCGGGAGGACAGGAGCAGTACTTC. It codes for CASSQEVLAGGQEQYF.

The chain links TRBV4-1 to TRBJ2-7, with a possible D match to TRBD2 (6 bases). This CDR3 contains 14 residues. Trimming stripped 5 bases from V and 5 bases from J, with 16 bases between. CDR1 is MGHRA and CDR2 is YSYEKL in the germline V gene. CDR3 protein: CASSVRLGPDEQYF. The CDR3 DNA is TGCGCCAGCAGCGTCCGACTAGGTCCCGACGAGCAGTACTTC.

The chain carries TRBV6-1 and TRBJ2-2, with TRBD1 matching 8 bases. This CDR3 contains 19 residues. The V and J ends lost 1 base and 2 bases, in that order; junction bases with no gene match: 12. Germline V lookup: CDR1 MNHNS, CDR2 SASEGT. CDR3 protein: CASSEGVLGGQGNTGELFF. The CDR3 nucleotides are TGTGCCAGCAGTGAAGGGGTGTTGGGAGGACAGGGTAACACCGGGGAGCTGTTTTTT.

The V and J genes are TRBV4-2 and TRBJ2-5; the match to TRBD2 covers 8 bases. The V gene's germline CDR1 is LGHNA and CDR2 YNFKEQ. This CDR3 contains 15 residues. After removal of 1 base from V and 5 bases from J, the junction contained 6 bases not matched to a gene. The CDR3, as DNA: TGTGCCAGCAGCCAAGTGTCGGGGGGGCCTGAGACCCAGTACTTC. Protein sequence: CASSQVSGGPETQYF.

V and J are TRBV28 and TRBJ1-5; tentative D call: TRBD1 (6 bases). The germline V and J ends were trimmed by 10 bases and 4 bases, with 17 bases remaining between them. CDR1 MDHEN and CDR2 SYDVKM come from the germline V gene. This CDR3 has 14 amino acids. CDR3 bases: TGTGCCACCATCAAGGGGGGGAGGAATCAGCCCCAGCATTTT. Its translation is CATIKGGRNQPQHF. The full variable domain, its missing parts supplied by reference TRBV28 and TRBJ1-5, is DVKVTQSSRYLVKRTGEKVFLECVQDMDHENMFWYRQDPGLGLRLIYFSYDVKMKEKGDIPEGYSVSREKKERFSLILESASTNQTSMYLCATIKGGRNQPQHFGDGTRLSIL.

The rearrangement links TRBV4-2 to TRBJ1-2; TRBD1 matches 7 bases. The CDR3 spans 14 residues. Germline values: CDR1 LGHNA, CDR2 YNFKEQ. V shed 0 bases and J 2 bases; nucleotides not matched to a gene: 0. For the CDR3, the DNA is TGTGCCAGCAGCCAAGAGGGACAGAACTATGGCTACACCTTC. Its translation: CASSQEGQNYGYTF.

The rearrangement links TRBV18 to TRBJ2-7; 9 nucleotides agree with TRBD1. Germline V gene sequence: CDR1 KGHSH, CDR2 LQKENI. This CDR3 is built from 16 residues. The V and J ends lost 3 bases and 4 bases, in that order; junction bases with no gene match: 10. CDR3 in amino acids: CASSPQDVTGGYEQYF. The CDR3 nucleotides read TGTGCCAGCTCACCGCAGGACGTGACAGGGGGATACGAGCAGTACTTC.

This chain joins TRBV7-6 and TRBJ2-7, with 8 bases fitting TRBD2. The junction had 12 bases not matched to a gene; V was cut back by 8 bases and J by 6 bases. The germline CDR1 and CDR2 sequences are SGHVS and FNYEAQ. The CDR3 has 14 amino acids. CDR3 residues: CASSFNREGGEQYF. CDR3 nucleotide sequence: TGTGCCAGCTCCTTTAACCGGGAGGGGGGCGAGCAGTACTTC. Variable domain in full (rest from reference TRBV7-6 and TRBJ2-7): GAGVSQSPRYKVTKRGQDVALRCDPISGHVSLYWYRQALGQGPEFLTYFNYEAQQDKSGLPNDRFSAERPEGSISTLTIQRTEQRDSAMYRCASSFNREGGEQYFGPGTRLTVT.

The chain uses TRBV25-1 and TRBJ2-7; TRBD2 matches 8 bases. The germline V gene encodes CDR1 MGHDK and CDR2 SYGVNS. The V gene end was trimmed by 3 bases and the J gene end by 4 bases; junction bases not matched to a gene: 11. This CDR3 comprises 16 residues. The CDR3 nucleotides read TGTGCCAGCAGTGACCGATCCGGACTAGCTCAATACGAGCAGTACTTC. Translated, it gives CASSDRSGLAQYEQYF.

This clone was detected only once. A junction end diverges from the germline sequence, so it may reflect a read error. The V call is TRBV20-1, the J call TRBJ1-1; 10 bases fit TRBD1. CDR3 length: 10 residues. Looked up from germline, CDR1 is DFQATT and CDR2 is SNEGSKA (reference sequence). Here the CDR3 DNA reads TGCAGTGCTAGCGGGGACAGGGGTTACTTC. Amino acids: CSASGDRGYF.

The chain employs TRBV5-4 and TRBJ1-1; D not certain. The germline V gene has CDR1 SGHNT and CDR2 YYREEE (reference sequence). This CDR3 has 16 residues. The V end lost 4 bases, the J end lost 4 bases, and 20 bases lay between the germline ends. CDR3 loop: CASSTDSFRRSTEAFF. CDR3 nucleotides: TGTGCCAGCAGCACGGACTCCTTTAGACGGAGCACTGAAGCTTTCTTT.

The chain carries TRBV7-6 and TRBJ2-7, with D perhaps matching TRBD1 (6 bases). Germline CDR1 SGHVS, CDR2 FNYEAQ. This CDR3 spans 14 amino acids. V dropped 6 bases and J dropped 6 bases, with 18 bases sitting between them. The DNA for the CDR3 is TGTGCCAGCAGTTTAATACGAGGGGGTGGCGAGCAGTACTTC. Translating it yields CASSLIRGGGEQYF.

The chain employs TRBV7-9 and TRBJ1-4; D unclear. Trimming took 2 bases from V and 5 from J, leaving 12 bases between them. The CDR3 consists of 15 residues. Per the germline V gene, CDR1 is SEHNR and CDR2 is FQNEAQ (reference sequence). CDR3 loop: CASSLSRNGNEKLFF. As DNA, the CDR3 is TGTGCCAGCAGCTTAAGTCGAAACGGGAATGAAAAACTGTTTTTT.

CDR3 sequence (DNA): TGTGCCAGCAGGATACGACTAGCGGGGCCTCCCAATGAGCAGTTCTTC. This translates into CASRIRLAGPPNEQFF. V usage is TRBV11-3 and J usage is TRBJ2-1, with 11 bases identical to TRBD2. The CDR3 runs 16 residues. The V gene's germline CDR1 is SGHNT and CDR2 YENEEA. Unmatched junction bases numbered 10, after V lost 6 bases and J lost 6 bases.

CDR3 nucleotides: TGCGCCAGCAGCTTGGCCGGGGGAAGCCAGTACTTC. Encoded protein: CASSLAGGSQYF. The V gene is TRBV5-1, the J gene TRBJ2-5; TRBD2 is a possible D gene (6 bases). CDR1 is SGHRS, CDR2 YFSETQ, per germline. The V end lost 0 bases, the J end lost 10 bases, and 10 bases lay between the germline ends. This CDR3 has 12 amino acids.

This rearrangement joins TRBV6-6 to TRBJ1-3, with D perhaps TRBD1 (5 bases). In germline, CDR1 is MNHNY, CDR2 SVGAGI (reference sequence). The length of the CDR3 is 13 residues. The ends were cut back, 11 bases at V and 0 bases at J, with 11 bases in the middle. The CDR3 DNA reads TGTGCCGCACGGACATACTCTGGAAACACCATATATTTT. Amino acids: CAARTYSGNTIYF.

The J gene is TRBJ1-5, the V gene TRBV7-9, with TRBD1 identical over 8 bases. The CDR3 has 18 amino acids. CDR1 SEHNR and CDR2 FQNEAQ come from the germline V gene (reference sequence). V trimming: 3 bases; J trimming: 0 bases; junction bases outside the gene matches: 10. The CDR3 DNA follows: TGTGCCAGCAGCTTCTCCAGCGGGACAGGCAATAGCAATCAGCCCCAGCATTTT. This translates into CASSFSSGTGNSNQPQHF.

The chain uses TRBV6-5 and TRBJ1-2; weak D call: TRBD1 (5 bases). Trimming shortened V by 0 bases and J by 2 bases, and 7 bases separated the two germline ends. CDR1 MNHEY and CDR2 SVGAGI come from the germline V gene. The CDR3 extends over 14 amino acids. For the CDR3, the DNA is TGTGCCAGCAGTTACTCGAAGGGGAACTATGGCTACACCTTC. Its protein product is CASSYSKGNYGYTF.

The chain recombines TRBV4-1 with TRBJ2-2; D remains ambiguous. Germline assignment: CDR1 MGHRA and CDR2 YSYEKL. V lost 1 base to trimming and J lost 6 bases, with 12 bases between them. This CDR3 has 15 amino acids. CDR3 loop: CASSQAASVSGELFF. CDR3 bases: TGCGCCAGCAGCCAAGCCGCCTCAGTTTCCGGGGAGCTGTTTTTT.